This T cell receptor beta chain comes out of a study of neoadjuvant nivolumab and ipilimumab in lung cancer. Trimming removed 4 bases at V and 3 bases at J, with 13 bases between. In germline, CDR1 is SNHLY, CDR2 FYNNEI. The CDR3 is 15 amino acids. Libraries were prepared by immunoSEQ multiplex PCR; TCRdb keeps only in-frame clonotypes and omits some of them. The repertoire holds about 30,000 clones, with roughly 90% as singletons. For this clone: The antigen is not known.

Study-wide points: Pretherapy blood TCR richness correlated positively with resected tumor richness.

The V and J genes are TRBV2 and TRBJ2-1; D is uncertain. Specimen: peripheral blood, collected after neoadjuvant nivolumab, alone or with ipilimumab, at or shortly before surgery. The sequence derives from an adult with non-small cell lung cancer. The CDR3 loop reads CASSVGGEIYNEQFF. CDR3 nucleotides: TGTGCCAGCAGTGTAGGTGGAGAGATCTACAATGAGCAGTTCTTC.